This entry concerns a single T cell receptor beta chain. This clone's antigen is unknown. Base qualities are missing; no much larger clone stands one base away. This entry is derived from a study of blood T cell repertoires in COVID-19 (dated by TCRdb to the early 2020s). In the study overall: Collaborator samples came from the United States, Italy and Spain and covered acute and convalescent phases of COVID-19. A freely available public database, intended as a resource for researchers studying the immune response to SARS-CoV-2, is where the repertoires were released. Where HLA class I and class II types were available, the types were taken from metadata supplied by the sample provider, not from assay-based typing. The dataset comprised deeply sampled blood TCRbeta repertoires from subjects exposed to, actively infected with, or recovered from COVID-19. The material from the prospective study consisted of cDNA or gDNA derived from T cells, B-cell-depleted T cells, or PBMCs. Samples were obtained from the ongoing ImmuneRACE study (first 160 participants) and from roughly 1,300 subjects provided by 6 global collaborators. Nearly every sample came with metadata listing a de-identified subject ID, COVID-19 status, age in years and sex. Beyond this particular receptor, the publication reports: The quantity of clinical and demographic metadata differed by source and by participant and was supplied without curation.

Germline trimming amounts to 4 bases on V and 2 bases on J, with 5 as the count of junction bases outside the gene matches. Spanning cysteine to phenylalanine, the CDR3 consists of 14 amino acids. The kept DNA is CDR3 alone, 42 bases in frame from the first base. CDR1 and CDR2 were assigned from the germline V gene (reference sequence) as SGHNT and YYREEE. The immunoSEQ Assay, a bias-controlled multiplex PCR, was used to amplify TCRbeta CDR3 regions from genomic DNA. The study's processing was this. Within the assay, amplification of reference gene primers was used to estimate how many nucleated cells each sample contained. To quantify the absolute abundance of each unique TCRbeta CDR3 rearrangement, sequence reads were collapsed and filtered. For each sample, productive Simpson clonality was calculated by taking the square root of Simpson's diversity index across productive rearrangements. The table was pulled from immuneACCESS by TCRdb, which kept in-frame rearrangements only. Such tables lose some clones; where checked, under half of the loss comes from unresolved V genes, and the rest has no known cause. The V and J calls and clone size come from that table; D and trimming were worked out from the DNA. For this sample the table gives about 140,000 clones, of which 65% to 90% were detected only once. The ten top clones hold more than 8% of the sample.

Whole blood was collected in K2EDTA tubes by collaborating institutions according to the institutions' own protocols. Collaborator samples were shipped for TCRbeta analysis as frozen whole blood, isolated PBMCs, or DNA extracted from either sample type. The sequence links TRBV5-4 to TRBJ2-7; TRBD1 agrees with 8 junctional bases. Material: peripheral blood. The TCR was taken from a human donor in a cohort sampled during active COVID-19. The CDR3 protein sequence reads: CASSLGQGPYEQYF. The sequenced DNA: TGTGCCAGCAGCCTCGGACAGGGCCCCTACGAGCAGTACTTC.